One and the same sample provided the 2 T cell receptor beta chains below, sequenced in a study of cytomegalovirus exposure and HLA in healthy donors. The PCR employed 60 Vbeta primers together with 13 Jbeta primers. The data were produced by immunoSEQ multiplex PCR, yet TCRdb's version contains in-frame clones alone and is incomplete. Recorded for this sample: about 130,000 clones. The sample was PBMCs. These receptors were taken from a woman between 40 and 55 years old in good health and CMV-seropositive.

The V call is TRBV10-3, the J call TRBJ2-1, with 12 bases identical to TRBD2. Per germline, CDR1 ENHRY and CDR2 SYGVKD. CDR3 length: 17 residues. V lost 8 bases to trimming and J lost 0 bases; unmatched junction nucleotides: 8. The CDR3 coding sequence is TGTGCCATCGGAGGACTAGCGGGGTTGAGCTCCTACAATGAGCAGTTCTTC. Protein sequence: CAIGGLAGLSSYNEQFF.

V usage is TRBV12-2 and J usage is TRBJ1-2; TRBD1 is the table's D call and was not checked against the DNA. TRBV12-2 is given as a pseudogene. The CDR3 is made up of 17 amino acids. The CDR3, as DNA: TGTGCAAGTCGCCCGCGACAGGGACAAAATTCTATCTATGGCTACACCTTC. Amino acid sequence: CASRPRQGQNSIYGYTF.